A single T cell receptor beta chain is shown here with its context. Its antigen remains unknown. Then a second PCR, running about 6 to 12 cycles, was carried out with a sample-barcoded 5' primer and a J-beta primer mix. TCRdb analysed the 5' RACE reads with MiXCR anew, one entry per CDR3 protein. This table holds around 500,000 distinct CDR3 sequences, 40% to 55% found once. The CDR3 has 16 residues. Germline V gene sequence: CDR1 SGHTA, CDR2 FQGNSA. V trimming: 5 bases; J trimming: 6 bases; junction bases outside the gene matches: 13. This entry belongs to a study of blood T cells in healthy people across ages. Study-wide results and caveats: Because donor CMV status was unknown, expanded clonotype changes were possibly confounded. Aged donors had fewer naive CD4+ cells and lower diversity than long-lived donors.

Each sample had at least 6.5 million PBMCs isolated. This clonotype originated in an elderly man in good health. Material for sequencing was blood. The rearrangement uses TRBV7-2 and TRBJ2-3; 8 bases are a match to TRBD2. CDR3 protein: CASSNLGTRREDTQYF. CDR3 sequence (DNA): TGTGCCAGCAGCAACCTAGGGACTAGAAGGGAGGATACGCAGTATTTT.